One sample yielded the 28 T cell receptor beta chains listed below, sequenced in a study of breast tumors, draining lymph nodes, adjacent tissues. Each CDR3 protein is one row after TCRdb ran MiXCR on the multiplex PCR reads. The data contain approximately 210,000 distinct CDR3 sequences, about 30% of them singletons. Samples came from axillary lymph nodes draining the breast cancer. Sequenced input: axillary lymph node tissue. The receptors derive from a female donor with breast cancer. Some clones in this sample may be carry-over from other donors' samples.

This clonotype was observed once. Just one base apart from a much larger clone, this may be a read error. This rearrangement joins TRBV7-2 to TRBJ2-6; possible D gene TRBD1, 6 bases. Germline lookup yields CDR1 SGHTA and CDR2 FQGNSA. This CDR3 has 18 residues. DNA for the CDR3: TGTGCCGGCAGCCCAACAGGGTTCCCCCGGGGTGGGGCCAACGTCCTGACTTTC. Encoded protein: CAGSPTGFPRGGANVLTF.

This clonotype appeared many times. The genes are TRBV4-2 and TRBJ2-3, with 13 bases lining up with TRBD2. The ends lost 1 base at V and 6 bases at J; junction bases unmatched: 7. The germline V gene encodes CDR1 LGHNA and CDR2 YNFKEQ. The CDR3 contains 17 residues. CDR3 sequence reads: CASSQGLAGGITDTQYF. The CDR3 DNA reads as TGTGCCAGCAGCCAAGGACTAGCGGGAGGCATTACGGATACGCAGTATTTT.

Details on this clonotype: The junction departs from germline at one end; a sequencing error may be responsible. The J gene is TRBJ2-7, the V gene TRBV20-1, with D uncertain. The germline gives CDR1 DFQATT, CDR2 SNEGSKA (reference sequence). The CDR3 contains 12 residues. CDR3 bases: TGCAGTGCTGGTCCCGGGCTTTACGGGCAGTACTTT. This translates into CSAGPGLYGQYF.

This clonotype showed up many times. The chain joins TRBV20-1 to TRBJ1-1; possibly TRBD1 for D (6 bases). Deletions cut 4 bases from V and 3 bases from J, with 6 bases between. The CDR3 consists of 11 residues. Germline V gene sequence: CDR1 DFQATT, CDR2 SNEGSKA (reference sequence). CDR3 region: CSAKGDTEAFF. The CDR3 DNA reads TGCAGTGCTAAGGGGGACACTGAAGCTTTCTTT.

Notes on this clonotype: Lacking the conserved final phenylalanine or tryptophan, this CDR3 likely reflects a read error. The chain has TRBV5-1 and TRBJ2-7; D is possibly TRBD1 or TRBD2 (5 bases each). The CDR3 has 14 residues. The germline V gene encodes CDR1 SGHRS and CDR2 YFSETQ. Trimming removed 4 bases from V and 3 bases from J, with 14 bases in between. The CDR3 loop reads CASSLGQRNYEQYL. DNA for the CDR3: TGCGCCAGCAGCCTGGGGCAGCGGAACTACGAGCAGTACCTC.

This sequence joins TRBV30 and TRBJ2-6, with TRBD1 matching 9 bases. Unmatched junction bases numbered 9, after V lost 3 bases and J lost 0 bases. CDR1 and CDR2 from the germline V gene are GTSNPN and SVGIG (reference sequence). The CDR3 loop spans 18 amino acids. The CDR3 bases are TGTGCCTGGAGCGGGGGGACAGGGACTCTCTCTGGGGCCAACGTCCTGACTTTC. It codes for CAWSGGTGTLSGANVLTF.

This clonotype occurred many times. This rearrangement joins TRBV12-3 or TRBV12-4 to TRBJ1-2; no reliable D call. The CDR3 loop spans 14 amino acids. V lost 5 bases to trimming and J lost 0 bases, with 10 bases between them. In DNA form, the CDR3 reads TGTGCCAGCAGTCGCGGCAGCTCTAACTATGGCTACACCTTC. This translates into CASSRGSSNYGYTF.

V gene TRBV29-1 combines with J gene TRBJ2-7; TRBD1 aligns across 9 bases. The CDR3 contains 12 residues. V trimming: 8 bases; J trimming: 5 bases; junction bases outside the gene matches: 7. Germline CDR1 and CDR2: SQVTM and ANQGSEA. CDR3 bases: TGCAGCTTCGGGACAGGGAAGGACGAGCAGTACTTC. Protein: CSFGTGKDEQYF.

The V call is TRBV29-1, the J call TRBJ1-2; D unresolved. There are 14 residues in the CDR3. Germline assignment: CDR1 SQVTM and CDR2 ANQGSEA. Trimming stripped 8 bases from V and 4 bases from J, with 20 bases between. The CDR3 sequence is CSIPTDGITYGYTF. CDR3 in DNA: TGCAGCATCCCCACGGACGGAATAACCTATGGCTACACCTTC.

This clonotype was seen repeatedly, ten times or more. The V and J genes are TRBV24-1 and TRBJ2-3; D uncertain. Germline V gene lookup returns CDR1 KGHDR and CDR2 SFDVKD. V was trimmed by 5 bases and J by 6 bases, leaving 5 bases between them. The CDR3 runs to 11 residues. The CDR3 sequence is CATSARDTQYF. The CDR3 DNA sequence: TGTGCCACCAGTGCTCGGGATACGCAGTATTTT.

The table lists this clonotype with a few counts. This rearrangement joins TRBV27 to TRBJ2-5, with D perhaps given as TRBD1 or TRBD2 (5 bases each). The germline V gene encodes CDR1 MNHEY and CDR2 SMNVEV (reference sequence). Trimming removed 1 base at V and 5 bases at J, with 11 bases between. CDR3 length: 14 residues. The DNA of the CDR3 is TGTGCCAGCAGTTTATGGGGGTTCGCGGAGACCCAGTACTTC. This translates into CASSLWGFAETQYF.

J is TRBJ1-1 and V is TRBV20-1; D unclear. Trimming removed 0 bases from V and 10 bases from J, with 15 bases in between. Germline loops: CDR1 DFQATT, CDR2 SNEGSKA (reference sequence). The CDR3 is 13 residues long. CDR3 nucleotide sequence: TGCAGTGCTAGAGAAATAAAGACGCGTAGAGCTTTCTTT. Translated, it gives CSAREIKTRRAFF.

Points on this clonotype: A much larger clone lies one base from this, so it may be a read error. The chain combines TRBV18 with TRBJ2-1, with 7 bases that match TRBD1. Germline CDR1 and CDR2: KGHSH and LQKENI. This CDR3 contains 13 residues. CDR3 nucleotides: TGTGCCAGCTCACCGCCCGACCGACAGGGAAAGCTCTTC. Encoded protein: CASSPPDRQGKLF.

A word on this clonotype: A much larger clone sits a single nucleotide away, making a read error possible. The V call is TRBV9, the J call TRBJ2-6, with no clear D. This CDR3 contains 15 residues. Germline V gene lookup returns CDR1 SGDLS and CDR2 YYNGEE. The chain's CDR3 is CVSSEASSGANVLTF. In nucleotides, the CDR3 is TGTGTCAGCAGCGAAGCATCCTCTGGGGCCAACGTCCTGACTTTC. The full variable domain, completed using reference TRBV9 and TRBJ2-6, is DSGVTQTPKHLITATGQRVTLRCSPRSGDLSVYWYQQSLDQGLQFLIQYYNGEERAKGNILERFSAQQFPDLHSELNLSSLELGDSALYFCVSSEASSGANVLTFGAGSRLTVL.

As to this clonotype: A much more abundant neighbour one base away suggests this may be a read error. The chain employs TRBV9 and TRBJ2-5, with D unresolved. Germline V gene lookup returns CDR1 SGDLS and CDR2 YYNGEE. This CDR3 comprises 14 residues. This CDR3 reads CASSVEAEVETQSF. In DNA, the CDR3 is TGTGCCAGCAGCGTAGAGGCGGAAGTGGAGACCCAGTCCTTC.

The chain carries TRBV15 and TRBJ2-5, with D possibly matching TRBD2 (6 bases). Between the trimmed V and J ends, which lost 0 bases and 5 bases, there was a span of 16 bases. There are 16 residues in the CDR3. The germline CDR1 and CDR2 sequences are LNHNV and YYDKDF (reference sequence). CDR3 DNA sequence: TGTGCCACCAGCAGAGATAACGGGAGTGTAAGGGAGACCCAGTACTTC. Translation: CATSRDNGSVRETQYF. Variable domain in full (rest from reference TRBV15 and TRBJ2-5): DAMVIQNPRYQVTQFGKPVTLSCSQTLNHNVMYWYQQKSSQAPKLLFHYYDKDFNNEADTPDNFQSRRPNTSFCFLDIRSPGLGDTAMYLCATSRDNGSVRETQYFGPGTRLLVL.

A single count supports this clonotype. A read error may explain this, as a much larger clone is one base away. The rearrangement joins TRBV5-6 to TRBJ2-5; unclear D gene. Germline V gene data show CDR1 as SGHDT and CDR2 as YYEEEE. V lost 5 bases and J lost 4, with 15 bases in between. This CDR3 comprises 14 residues. CDR3 in DNA: TGTGCCAGCAGTTATGGTGAAACGGGAGAGACCCAGTACTTC. It yields the protein CASSYGETGETQYF.

The chain recombines TRBV18 with TRBJ2-3; tentatively, D is TRBD2 (5 bases). Trimming removed 1 base at V and 6 bases at J, with 8 bases between. The CDR3 loop spans 13 amino acids. Per germline, CDR1 KGHSH and CDR2 LQKENI. CDR3 sequence (DNA): TGTGCCAGCTCACCACATAGCGTGGATACGCAGTATTTT. This codes for CASSPHSVDTQYF.

A word on this clonotype: This could be a read error, since a much larger clone is one nucleotide away. The genes are TRBV19 and TRBJ1-4; the D gene is possibly TRBD1 (6 bases). Germline V gene data show CDR1 as LNHDA and CDR2 as SQIVND (reference sequence). The CDR3 has 14 residues. The CDR3 region is CASRDGGGNEKLLF. The CDR3 DNA reads TGTGCCAGTAGAGACGGGGGCGGGAATGAAAAACTGCTTTTT.

At least ten counts were recorded for this clonotype. The V call is TRBV2, the J call TRBJ2-7; D unclear. Germline V gives CDR1 SNHLY, CDR2 FYNNEI. This CDR3 region has 15 residues. V lost 1 base, J lost 2 bases, and 12 bases lay in between. CDR3 sequence reads: CASSEGQALTYEQYF. The CDR3 DNA reads TGTGCCAGCAGTGAAGGACAAGCGCTGACCTACGAGCAGTACTTC.

This clonotype was seen a few times. The rearrangement uses TRBV27 and TRBJ2-7; D may be TRBD2 (6 bases). CDR1 and CDR2 from the germline V gene are MNHEY and SMNVEV (reference sequence). The germline V and J ends were trimmed by 8 bases and 4 bases, with 21 bases remaining between them. The CDR3 spans 15 residues. The CDR3 coding sequence is TGTGCCAGCTCAACTTTTGGGAGGACTCATTACGAGCAGTACTTC. Amino acids: CASSTFGRTHYEQYF.

As to this clonotype: A much larger clone differs from this one at a single base, so this may be a read error. The rearrangement joins TRBV7-9 to TRBJ2-5; D is unresolved. The CDR3 has 15 amino acids. Germline assignment: CDR1 SEHNR and CDR2 FQNEAQ (reference sequence). This CDR3 reads CASSLLSAHQETQHF. DNA for the CDR3: TGTGCCAGCAGCTTATTGTCAGCCCACCAAGAGACCCAGCACTTC.

As concerns this clonotype: The CDR3 does not close with the conserved phenylalanine or tryptophan, likely indicating a read error. V gene TRBV14 combines with J gene TRBJ2-7; 10 positions agree with TRBD2. CDR3 length: 15 amino acids. V shed 1 base and J 7 bases; nucleotides not matched to a gene: 7. Germline CDR1 SGHDN, CDR2 FVKESK. Written as DNA, the CDR3 is TGTGCCAGCAGCCAAGGAGCGGGAGGGTTCTATGAGCAGTACTCC. Amino acids: CASSQGAGGFYEQYS.

As for this clonotype: Being one base from a much bigger clone, this may be a read error. The conserved phenylalanine or tryptophan is not found at the CDR3 terminus, so this likely reflects a read error. The V call is TRBV14, the J call TRBJ2-7, with D perhaps matching TRBD1 (6 bases). The CDR3 consists of 13 residues. Trimming removed 10 bases from V and 6 bases from J, with 19 bases in between. Germline V gives CDR1 SGHDN, CDR2 FVKESK. The DNA for the CDR3 is TGTGCCACCACGGGCAGGGGCATTGGCGAGCAGTACTCC. This codes for CATTGRGIGEQYS.

This clonotype has at least ten counts. CDR3 sequence reads: CASSSPTSGSEKLFF. The CDR3 nucleotides read TGTGCCAGCAGCTCCCCGACATCTGGAAGCGAAAAACTGTTTTTT. This chain connects TRBV13 to TRBJ1-4; D not certain. CDR1 and CDR2 from the germline V gene are PRHDT and FYEKMQ (reference sequence). This CDR3 is built from 15 residues. Trimming cost V 4 bases and J 8 bases, with 17 bases left between them.

This clonotype appeared many times. J is TRBJ2-1 and V is TRBV9; the match to TRBD2 covers 8 bases. The CDR3 sequence is 16 residues long. Germline trimming cut 4 bases from V and 9 bases from J; bases unmatched to any gene: 15. The germline CDR1 and CDR2 sequences are SGDLS and YYNGEE. For the CDR3, the DNA is TGTGCCAGCAGCAAATCCGGGACTAGGGGTCGCGGTGAGCAGTTCTTC. This sequence encodes CASSKSGTRGRGEQFF.

This clonotype showed up just a few times. Being one base from a much bigger clone, this may be a read error. Likely a read error: the CDR3 ends without its conserved phenylalanine or tryptophan. Here the CDR3 DNA reads TGTGCCAGCAGCCCGCCGACAGGGTCCCATGAGCAGTTCCTC. Its translation: CASSPPTGSHEQFL. V usage is TRBV7-2 and J usage is TRBJ2-1; 7 positions agree with TRBD1. Trimming removed 5 bases from V and 8 bases from J; junction bases left unmatched: 9. CDR3 length: 14 amino acids. Germline lookup yields CDR1 SGHTA and CDR2 FQGNSA.

This clonotype was observed many times. The germline gene is not matched at one end of the junction; a read error may be the cause. DNA for the CDR3: TGTGTCAGCAGCTTAGAACAGCGGACTGAGCAGTTCTTC. Its translation: CVSSLEQRTEQFF. This chain joins TRBV11-3 and TRBJ2-1, with a possible D match to TRBD2 (5 bases). This CDR3 contains 13 residues. CDR1 SGHNT and CDR2 YENEEA come from the germline V gene. Looking up the rest from reference TRBV11-3 and TRBJ2-1 gives the full variable domain: EAGVVQSPRYKIIEKKQPVAFWCNPISGHNTLYWYLQNLGQGPELLIRYENEEAVDDSQLPKDRFSAERLKGVDSTLKIQPAELGDSAVYLCVSSLEQRTEQFFGPGTRLTVL.